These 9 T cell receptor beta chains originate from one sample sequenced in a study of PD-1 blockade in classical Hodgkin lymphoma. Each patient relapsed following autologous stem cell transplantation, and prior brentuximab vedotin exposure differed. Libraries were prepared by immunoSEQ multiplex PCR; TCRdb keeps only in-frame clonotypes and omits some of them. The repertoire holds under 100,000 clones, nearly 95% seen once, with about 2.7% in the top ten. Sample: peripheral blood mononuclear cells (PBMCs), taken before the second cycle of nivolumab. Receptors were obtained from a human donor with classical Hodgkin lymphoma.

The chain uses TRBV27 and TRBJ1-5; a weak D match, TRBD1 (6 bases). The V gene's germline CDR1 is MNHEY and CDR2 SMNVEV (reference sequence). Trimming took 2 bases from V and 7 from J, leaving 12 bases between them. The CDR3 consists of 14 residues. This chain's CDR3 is CASSLVGGSQPQHF. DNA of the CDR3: TGTGCCAGCAGTTTAGTGGGGGGCAGCCAGCCCCAGCATTTT.

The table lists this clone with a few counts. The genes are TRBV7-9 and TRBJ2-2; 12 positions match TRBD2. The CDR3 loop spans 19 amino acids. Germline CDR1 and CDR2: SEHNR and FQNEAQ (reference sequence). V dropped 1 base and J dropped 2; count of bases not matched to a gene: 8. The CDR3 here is CASSLGPTSGRENTGELFF. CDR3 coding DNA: TGTGCCAGCAGCTTAGGACCGACTAGCGGGAGAGAAAACACCGGGGAGCTGTTTTTT.

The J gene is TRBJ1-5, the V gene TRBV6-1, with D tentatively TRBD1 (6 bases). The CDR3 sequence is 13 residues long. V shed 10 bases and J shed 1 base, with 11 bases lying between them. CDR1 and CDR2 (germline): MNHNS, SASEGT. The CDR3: CATAGGSNQPQHF. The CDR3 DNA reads TGTGCCACCGCCGGGGGCAGCAATCAGCCCCAGCATTTT.

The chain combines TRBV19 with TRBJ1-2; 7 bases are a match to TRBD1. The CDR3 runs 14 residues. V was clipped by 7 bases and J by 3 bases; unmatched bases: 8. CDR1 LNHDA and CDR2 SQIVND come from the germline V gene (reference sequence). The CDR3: CASKETGTYYGYTF. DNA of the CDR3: TGTGCCAGTAAGGAGACAGGGACATACTATGGCTACACCTTC.

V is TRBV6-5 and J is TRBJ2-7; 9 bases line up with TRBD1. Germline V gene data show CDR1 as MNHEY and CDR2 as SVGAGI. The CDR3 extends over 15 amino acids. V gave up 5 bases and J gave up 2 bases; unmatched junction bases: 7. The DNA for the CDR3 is TGTGCCAGCAGTCGGTCCGGGACAGGGACCTACGAGCAGTACTTC. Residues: CASSRSGTGTYEQYF.

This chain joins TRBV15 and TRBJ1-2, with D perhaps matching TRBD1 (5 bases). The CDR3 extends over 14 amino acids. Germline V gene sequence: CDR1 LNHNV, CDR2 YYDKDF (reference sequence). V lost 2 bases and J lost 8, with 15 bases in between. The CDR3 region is CATSRSLMGDGYTF. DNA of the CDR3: TGTGCCACCAGCAGATCCCTCATGGGGGACGGCTACACCTTC.

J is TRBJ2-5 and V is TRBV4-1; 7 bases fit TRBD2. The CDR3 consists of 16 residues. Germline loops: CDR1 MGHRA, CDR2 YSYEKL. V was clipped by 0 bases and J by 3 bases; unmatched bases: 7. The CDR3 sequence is CASSQETGLDEETQYF. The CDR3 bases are TGCGCCAGCAGCCAAGAGACTGGACTAGATGAAGAGACCCAGTACTTC.

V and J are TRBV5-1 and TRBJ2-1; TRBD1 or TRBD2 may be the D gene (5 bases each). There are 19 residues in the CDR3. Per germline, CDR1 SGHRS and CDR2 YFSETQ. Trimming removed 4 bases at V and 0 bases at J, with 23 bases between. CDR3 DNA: TGCGCCAGCAGCCGAATGAGGGGCTTCGAATCCCCCTCCTACAATGAGCAGTTCTTC. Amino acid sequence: CASSRMRGFESPSYNEQFF. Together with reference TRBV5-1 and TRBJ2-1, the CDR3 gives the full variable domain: KAGVTQTPRYLIKTRGQQVTLSCSPISGHRSVSWYQQTPGQGLQFLFEYFSETQRNKGNFPGRFSGRQFSNSRSEMNVSTLELGDSALYLCASSRMRGFESPSYNEQFFGPGTRLTVL.

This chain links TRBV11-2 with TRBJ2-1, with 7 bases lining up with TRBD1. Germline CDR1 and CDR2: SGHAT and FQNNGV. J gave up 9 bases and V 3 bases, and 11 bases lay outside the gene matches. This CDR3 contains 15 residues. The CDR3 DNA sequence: TGTGCCAGCAGCTTGTATGGGATGACAGGGCCTGAGCAGTTCTTC. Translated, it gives CASSLYGMTGPEQFF. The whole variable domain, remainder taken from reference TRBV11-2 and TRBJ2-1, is EAGVAQSPRYKIIEKRQSVAFWCNPISGHATLYWYQQILGQGPKLLIQFQNNGVVDDSQLPKDRFSAERLKGVDSTLKIQPAKLEDSAVYLCASSLYGMTGPEQFFGPGTRLTVL.